These 19 T cell receptor beta chains were sequenced from one sample in a study of Ad26.COV2.S vaccination and SARS-CoV-2 variants. Profiled with immunoSEQ multiplex PCR; TCRdb holds only in-frame clones, not every one. The repertoire holds 500,000 or so clones, with 80% to 90% as singletons. As to treatment: roughly 18 received Ad26.COV2.S at low or high dose, single or two shots; a few received placebo; per-sample allocation not given. Collection of samples fell on day 63 after the first vaccine or placebo injection. This sample comprised peripheral blood, obtained in a trial of Ad26.COV2.S vaccine versus placebo. These receptors were collected from a person between 18 and 65 years old who received the Ad26.COV2.S COVID-19 vaccine or a placebo.

This sequence joins TRBV2 and TRBJ1-5; no definite D call. Germline values: CDR1 SNHLY, CDR2 FYNNEI. This CDR3 region has 13 residues. V was pared by 3 bases and J by 4 bases, with 7 bases between. CDR3 sequence reads: CASSDVGNQPQHF. The CDR3, as DNA: TGTGCCAGCAGTGATGTGGGTAATCAGCCCCAGCATTTT.

The rearrangement joins TRBV9 to TRBJ2-1; TRBD2 agrees at 7 bases. With V trimmed by 4 bases and J by 8 bases, 9 bases remained unmatched. CDR1 is SGDLS and CDR2 is YYNGEE in the germline V gene. CDR3 length equals 14 residues. In DNA form, the CDR3 reads TGTGCCAGCAGCCGTCTCCGGGGGGAGGATGAGCAGTTCTTC. Its translation is CASSRLRGEDEQFF.

As DNA, the CDR3 is TGTGCCAGCATAGAAGGCAGGGGAGTCTCTGGAAACACCATATATTTT. Amino acids: CASIEGRGVSGNTIYF. The chain links TRBV28 to TRBJ1-3; tentative D call: TRBD1 (6 bases). The V end lost 7 bases, the J end lost 0 bases, and 16 bases lay between the germline ends. The CDR3 consists of 16 residues. Germline loops: CDR1 MDHEN, CDR2 SYDVKM.

The chain carries TRBV19 and TRBJ1-2; D perhaps matches TRBD1 (6 bases). This CDR3 has 13 residues. Germline CDR1 and CDR2: LNHDA and SQIVND (reference sequence). Trimming cost V 3 bases and J 4 bases, with 9 bases left between them. The CDR3 DNA sequence: TGTGCCAGTAGTATCCGGACAGCCTATGGCTACACCTTC. The encoded protein is CASSIRTAYGYTF.

V gene TRBV4-1 combines with J gene TRBJ1-4; TRBD1 matches 7 bases. The CDR3 extends over 16 amino acids. CDR1 is MGHRA, CDR2 YSYEKL, per germline. Trimming removed 0 bases from V and 9 bases from J; junction bases left unmatched: 10. CDR3 amino acids: CASSQDPGGPRKKLFF. In DNA form, the CDR3 reads TGCGCCAGCAGCCAAGACCCAGGGGGTCCAAGAAAAAAACTGTTTTTT.

The chain has TRBV7-8 and TRBJ2-2, with a possible D match to TRBD1 (5 bases). V shed 2 bases and J shed 6 bases, with 16 bases lying between them. The CDR3 consists of 16 residues. The V gene's germline CDR1 is SGHVS and CDR2 FQNEAQ. CDR3 DNA sequence: TGTGCCAGCAGCTTACCCACAGGACGGTCAGCCGGGGAGCTGTTTTTT. The encoded protein is CASSLPTGRSAGELFF.

About this clone itself: Other DNA sequences from this sample encode an identical CDR3 as well. The chain uses TRBV5-1 and TRBJ1-1, with D maybe TRBD1 (5 bases). V lost 3 bases, J lost 2 bases, and 8 bases lay in between. This CDR3 has 13 amino acids. Germline V gene lookup returns CDR1 SGHRS and CDR2 YFSETQ. Here the CDR3 reads CASSSGHNTEAFF. CDR3 DNA sequence: TGCGCCAGCAGCTCAGGGCATAACACTGAAGCTTTCTTT.

The chain links TRBV4-3 to TRBJ1-4, with D hard to call. Germline loops: CDR1 LGHNA, CDR2 YSLEER. V lost 1 base to trimming and J lost 0 bases, with 9 bases between them. The CDR3 is 16 amino acids. The CDR3 coding sequence is TGCGCCAGCAGCCAAGTTAGGGCCTCAACTAATGAAAAACTGTTTTTT. It codes for CASSQVRASTNEKLFF.

The V gene is TRBV7-3, the J gene TRBJ2-2; D is possibly TRBD1 (5 bases). The CDR3 sequence is 16 residues long. Per germline, CDR1 SGHTA and CDR2 FQGTGA. The V end lost 5 bases, the J end lost 0 bases, and 13 bases lay between the germline ends. CDR3 amino acids: CASSPQDIANTGELFF. For the CDR3, the DNA is TGTGCCAGCAGCCCCCAGGACATTGCGAACACCGGGGAGCTGTTTTTT.

The chain is built from TRBV4-3 and TRBJ1-4; D uncertain. There are 14 residues in the CDR3. Trimming removed 3 bases at V and 8 bases at J, with 13 bases between. The germline V gene encodes CDR1 LGHNA and CDR2 YSLEER. The CDR3 DNA sequence: TGCGCCAGCAGCCAGCAGTCAAGCGACGAAAAACTGTTTTTT. Translating it yields CASSQQSSDEKLFF.

This clone was seen only a few times. This chain connects TRBV27 to TRBJ2-2; tentative D call: TRBD2 (7 bases). The germline V gene encodes CDR1 MNHEY and CDR2 SMNVEV (reference sequence). The V and J ends lost 7 bases and 6 bases respectively, with 9 bases between them. CDR3 length equals 12 residues. The CDR3, as DNA: TGTGCCAGCATCGGGGGGCCCGGGGAGCTGTTTTTT. Translating it yields CASIGGPGELFF.

J is TRBJ2-2 and V is TRBV4-3; possibly TRBD1 for D (5 bases). Germline CDR1 reads LGHNA; CDR2 reads YSLEER. V was cut by 0 bases and J by 6 bases, with 8 bases left in between. The CDR3 extends over 14 amino acids. In DNA form, the CDR3 reads TGCGCCAGCAGCCAAGATCAGGGTCCCGGGGAGCTGTTTTTT. Its protein is CASSQDQGPGELFF.

The chain couples TRBV9 to TRBJ1-1; the match to TRBD1 covers 8 bases. This CDR3 has 16 residues. The germline CDR1 and CDR2 sequences are SGDLS and YYNGEE. The V segment lost 0 bases and the J segment 2 bases; nucleotides outside the gene matches: 6. CDR3 DNA sequence: TGTGCCAGCAGCGTAGACTTAGACAGGGGTAACACTGAAGCTTTCTTT. Translating it yields CASSVDLDRGNTEAFF.

The chain combines TRBV5-1 with TRBJ2-1, with 9 bases matching TRBD2. CDR3 size: 16 residues. CDR1 and CDR2 (germline): SGHRS, YFSETQ. V dropped 0 bases and J dropped 4; count of bases not matched to a gene: 5. Here the CDR3 reads CASSLGAGGFYNEQFF. CDR3 DNA sequence: TGCGCCAGCAGCTTGGGAGCGGGGGGCTTTTACAATGAGCAGTTCTTC. Together with reference TRBV5-1 and TRBJ2-1, the CDR3 gives the full variable domain: KAGVTQTPRYLIKTRGQQVTLSCSPISGHRSVSWYQQTPGQGLQFLFEYFSETQRNKGNFPGRFSGRQFSNSRSEMNVSTLELGDSALYLCASSLGAGGFYNEQFFGPGTRLTVL.

Concerning this clone itself: Other DNA sequences from this sample encode an identical CDR3 as well. This chain connects TRBV9 to TRBJ1-3; D not resolved. The CDR3 loop spans 14 amino acids. V was trimmed by 0 bases and J by 1 base, leaving 5 bases between them. The germline gives CDR1 SGDLS, CDR2 YYNGEE. The CDR3 DNA is TGTGCCAGCAGCGTAGAGGGATCTGGAAACACCATATATTTT. Translated: CASSVEGSGNTIYF.

The V call is TRBV12-3 or TRBV12-4, the J call TRBJ1-5; no firm D call. Trimming removed 6 bases from V and 0 bases from J, with 3 bases in between. The CDR3 sequence is 12 residues long. CDR3 protein: CASRSSNQPQHF. For the CDR3, the DNA is TGTGCCAGCAGAAGTAGCAATCAGCCCCAGCATTTT.

The chain joins TRBV5-4 to TRBJ2-1; 10 bases fit TRBD2. The CDR3 has 15 amino acids. CDR1 and CDR2 (germline): SGHNT, YYREEE (reference sequence). V lost 4 bases, J lost 7 bases, and 8 bases stayed unmatched. The CDR3 loop is CASSPSGGARNEQFF. The CDR3 DNA reads as TGTGCCAGCAGCCCGAGCGGGGGGGCCCGTAATGAGCAGTTCTTC.

The chain couples TRBV6-5 to TRBJ1-1; tentative D call: TRBD1 (5 bases). CDR3 length: 14 amino acids. V gave up 1 base and J gave up 7 bases, with 13 bases separating them. The germline CDR1 and CDR2 sequences are MNHEY and SVGAGI. The CDR3: CASSYLGFTGEAFF. The CDR3 DNA follows: TGTGCCAGCAGTTACTTAGGGTTTACAGGTGAAGCTTTCTTT.

This clone was detected once. The V and J genes are TRBV7-9 and TRBJ2-6, with D uncertain. The CDR3 is 15 amino acids. Germline-derived CDR1 and CDR2 are SEHNR and FQNEAQ (reference sequence). The V end lost 5 bases, the J end lost 2 bases, and 10 bases lay between the germline ends. The CDR3 reads CASSPRVAGANVLTF. In nucleotides, the CDR3 is TGTGCCAGCAGCCCAAGGGTGGCTGGGGCCAACGTCCTGACTTTC.